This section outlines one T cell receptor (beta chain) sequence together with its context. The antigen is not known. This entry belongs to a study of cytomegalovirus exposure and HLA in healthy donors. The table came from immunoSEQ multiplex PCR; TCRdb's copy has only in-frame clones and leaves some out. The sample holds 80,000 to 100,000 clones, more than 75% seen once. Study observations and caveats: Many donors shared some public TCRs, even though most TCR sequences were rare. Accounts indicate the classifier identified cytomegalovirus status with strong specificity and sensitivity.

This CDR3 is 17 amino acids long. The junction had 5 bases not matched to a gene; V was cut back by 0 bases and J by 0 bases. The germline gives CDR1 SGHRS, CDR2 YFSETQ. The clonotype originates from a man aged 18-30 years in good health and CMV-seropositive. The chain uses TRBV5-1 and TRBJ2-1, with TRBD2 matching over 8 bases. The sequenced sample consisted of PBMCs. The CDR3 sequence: CASSLDGGGTSYNEQFF. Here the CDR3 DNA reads TGCGCCAGCAGCTTGGACGGGGGGGGGACCTCCTACAATGAGCAGTTCTTC.